This T cell receptor (beta chain) was recovered during a study of beta chain features in type 1 diabetes (dated by TCRdb to 2017 to 2018). The study in broad terms: No differences in mean age, gender distribution, total cell number or subset yield were found between patients and healthy donors. Regulatory and stem cell-like memory subsets were isolated from only 8 patients and about 8 healthy donors, whereas naive and central memory subsets came from all 30 or so donors. A total of roughly 100,000,000 sorted cells were examined across all samples, and the number of cells per subset was strongly correlated with RNA yield. In the study, recently diagnosed type 1 diabetes patients and matched healthy donors were compared on the TCRB repertoires of their sorted circulating CD4+ T cell subsets. General findings and caveats noted by the study authors: Type 1 diabetes patients showed a moderate but significant shortening of TCRB CDR3 length in all four CD4+ subsets. Because cDNA was sequenced instead of genomic DNA, activated cells with high expression could be over-represented, although the groups did not differ in activation or CD3 levels. Naive, central memory and regulatory TCRB repertoires appeared to be more similar among patients than among healthy donors. Because small numbers of individuals were included in the HLA sub-analyses, any influence of HLA type on TCRB rearrangement was left unresolved. Fewer insertions and more nucleotide deletions at VDJ recombination sites were observed in patients with type 1 diabetes, implying thymic rearrangement abnormalities. PCR might favor shorter templates, but patient and control samples were amplified and corrected together, so any skew would affect both groups equally.

From each donor, a single peripheral blood sample of 100 to 150 mL on average was drawn into heparinised tubes. Naive, central memory, regulatory and stem cell-like memory CD4+ T cells were sorted on a BD FACSAria II using a panel including CD45RO, CCR7, CD25, CD127, CD95 and CD27. Every sorted population had a purity above 95%. Right away, PBMCs were isolated by Lymphoprep density gradient centrifugation and were stained directly, with no culture step. To minimize batch effects, samples were stained and sorted in pairs, one healthy donor with one patient per experiment. According to the germline V gene, CDR1 reads SGHTA and CDR2 reads FQGNSA. V was cut back by 0 bases and J by 2 bases, leaving a gap of 5 bases between them. From its cysteine to its phenylalanine, the CDR3 spans 13 amino acids. The only DNA kept is the CDR3, 39 bases in frame from the first base. In the case of this clone: What antigen it recognizes has not been identified. No base quality information exists; no much larger clone differs at one position.

The High Capacity cDNA Reverse Transcription Kit was used to reverse transcribe all of the isolated RNA, meaning that expressed TCRB transcripts were what got sequenced. Deep immunoSEQ sequencing was applied to naive, central memory and regulatory T cell samples, giving an average of roughly 3.6 million total reads per sample. After sorted cells were lysed in RLT buffer, RNA was extracted with DNase-treated RNeasy Micro or Mini kits, with the choice depending on cell number. Each cell subset was processed separately to prevent cross-contamination, with patient and healthy donor samples processed together. The immunoSEQ multiplex PCR was used to amplify TCRB sequences from cDNA, yielding 87-bp fragments that span the CDR3 region. Sequencing of the amplicons was performed on the Illumina HiSeq platform. The paper's processing steps were these. Synthetic template baselines were used to correct PCR bias computationally, reads within Hamming distance 2 were collapsed, and singletons that could not be merged were discarded. By aligning reads against IMGT, V, D and J genes, CDR3 length, and insertions or deletions at six rearrangement sites were assigned. Within each subset, clonotype counts were normalized to the number of sorted cells before true diversity and Gini coefficients were calculated with the tcR R package. The overlap coefficient, calculated on TCRB nucleotide sequences, was used to quantify repertoire sharing. TCRdb obtained this table from immuneACCESS and retained in-frame rearrangements with V and J assigned. These tables miss some clones; where compared with another copy, unresolved V genes account for less than half of the shortfall, and the remainder is unexplained. V, J and clone size derive from that table, while D and trimming were established from the DNA sequence. Here the sample has 95,000 to 150,000 clones; about a sixth occur a single time. The ten biggest clones cover over 2% of the sample.

Sequencing was done on a sample of central memory CD4+ T cells from blood. The V and J segments used are TRBV7-2 and TRBJ2-7, and the D gene may be TRBD2, 5 bases matching. The source is a man younger than 40 with type 1 diabetes. CDR3 protein: CASSLAGAYEQYF. The DNA sequence follows: TGTGCCAGCAGCTTAGCGGGAGCCTACGAGCAGTACTTC.